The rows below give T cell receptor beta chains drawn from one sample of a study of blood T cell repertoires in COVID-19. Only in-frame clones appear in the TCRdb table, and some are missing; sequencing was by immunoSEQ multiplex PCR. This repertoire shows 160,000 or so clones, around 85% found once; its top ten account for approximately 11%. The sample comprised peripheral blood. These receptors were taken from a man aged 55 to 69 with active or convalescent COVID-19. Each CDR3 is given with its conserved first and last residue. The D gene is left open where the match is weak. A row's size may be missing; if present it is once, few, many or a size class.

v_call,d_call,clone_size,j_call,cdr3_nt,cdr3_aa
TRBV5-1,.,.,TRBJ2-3,TGCGCCAGCAGCTCCCCCCGAGATACGCAGTATTTT,CASSSPRDTQYF
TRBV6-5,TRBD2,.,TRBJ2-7,TGTGCCAGCGTCGAAAGACTAGCGGTCCACGAGCAGTACTTC,CASVERLAVHEQYF
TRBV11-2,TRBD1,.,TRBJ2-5,TGTGCCAGCAGGTCTATACAGGGGGCTGGAAAGACCCAGTACTTC,CASRSIQGAGKTQYF
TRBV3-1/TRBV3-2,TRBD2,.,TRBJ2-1,TGTGCCAGCAGCGTAGCGGGGGGACTCTACAATGAGCAGTTCTTC,CASSVAGGLYNEQFF
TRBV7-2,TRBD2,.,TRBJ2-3,TGTGCCAGCAATCTCGGCCCAGCGGGAGGGCCTACCGATACGCAGTATTTT,CASNLGPAGGPTDTQYF
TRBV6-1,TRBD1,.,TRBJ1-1,TGTGCCAGCAGTGAAATACAGGGGGGGTTTAACACTGAAGCTTTCTTT,CASSEIQGGFNTEAFF
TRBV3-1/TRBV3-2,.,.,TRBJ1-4,TGTGCCAGCAGCCCAACACAGGGTGGTAGGAATGAAAAACTGTTTTTT,CASSPTQGGRNEKLFF
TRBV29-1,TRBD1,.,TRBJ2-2,TGCAGCGCTCAGGGGGCCTTCTCGAACACCGGGGAGCTGTTTTTT,CSAQGAFSNTGELFF
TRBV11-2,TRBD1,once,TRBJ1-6,TGTGCCAGCAGCTCGAGGACAGGGAATTCACCCCTCCACTTT,CASSSRTGNSPLHF
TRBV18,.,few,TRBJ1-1,TGTGCCAGCTCACCACAGTACGTTCAGGGGAGCACTGAAGCTTTCTTT,CASSPQYVQGSTEAFF
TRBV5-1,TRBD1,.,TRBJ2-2,TGCGCCAGCAATGACAGGGTTACCGGGGAGCTGTTTTTT,CASNDRVTGELFF
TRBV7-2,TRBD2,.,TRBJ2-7,TGTGCCAGCAGCGTATTAGCGGGATTGAGCGAGCAGTACTTC,CASSVLAGLSEQYF
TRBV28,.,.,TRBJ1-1,TGTGCCAGCAGTTTATCGGTTTACACTGAAGCTTTCTTT,CASSLSVYTEAFF
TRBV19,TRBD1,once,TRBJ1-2,TGTGCCAGTAGTATAGCCCCCGGACAGGGGGATAACTATGGCTACACCTTC,CASSIAPGQGDNYGYTF
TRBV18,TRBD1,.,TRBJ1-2,TGTGCCAGCTCACCGGGAGCAGGGGGCGGCTATGGCTACACCTTC,CASSPGAGGGYGYTF
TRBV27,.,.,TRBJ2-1,TGTGCCAGCAGTTATTCGCCGGGGATTCACAATGAGCAGTTCTTC,CASSYSPGIHNEQFF
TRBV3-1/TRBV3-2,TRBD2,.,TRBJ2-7,TGTGCCAGCAGCTCACCCGGGACTAGCCCCGGGGAGCAGTACTTC,CASSSPGTSPGEQYF
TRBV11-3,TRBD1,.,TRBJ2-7,TGTGCCAGCAGCTCACAGGGGACCGAGCAGTACTTC,CASSSQGTEQYF
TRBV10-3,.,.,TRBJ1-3,TGTGCCATCAGGGGGACACGCTCTGGAAACACCATATATTTT,CAIRGTRSGNTIYF
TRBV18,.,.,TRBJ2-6,TGTGCCAGCTCACCACCCAACACACCCGGGGCCAACGTCCTGACTTTC,CASSPPNTPGANVLTF
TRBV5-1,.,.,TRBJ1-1,TGCGCCAGCATACAGGGCAGGGGGAACACTGAAGCTTTCTTT,CASIQGRGNTEAFF
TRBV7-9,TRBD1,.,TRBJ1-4,TGTGCCAGCAGCTTGGGACAGGGAGCAACTAATGAAAAACTGTTTTTT,CASSLGQGATNEKLFF
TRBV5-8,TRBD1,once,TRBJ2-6,TGTGCCAGCAGCTTGGTAACAGGGGGAGTCGTCCTGACTTTC,CASSLVTGGVVLTF
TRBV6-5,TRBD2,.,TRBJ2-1,TGTGCCAGCAGCCCAGGTACTAGCGCGAATGAGCAGTTCTTC,CASSPGTSANEQFF
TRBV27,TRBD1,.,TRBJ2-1,TGTGCCAGCAGTCCGCGGACAGGGGGCGGTGAGCAGTTCTTC,CASSPRTGGGEQFF
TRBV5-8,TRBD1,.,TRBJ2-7,TGTGCCAGCAGCTTGGCCCTGTTTTTGACAGGGCAGCAGTACTTC,CASSLALFLTGQQYF
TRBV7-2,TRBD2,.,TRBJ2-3,TGTGCCAGCAGCTTAGGGGTAGCGGGAGGGGGCACAGATACGCAGTATTTT,CASSLGVAGGGTDTQYF
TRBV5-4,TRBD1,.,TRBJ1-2,TGTGCCAGCAGCTTGACGGACAGGTTCTATGGCTACACCTTC,CASSLTDRFYGYTF
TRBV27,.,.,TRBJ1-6,TGTGCCAGCAGAGGAGCTGGTGTTAATTCACCCCTCCACTTT,CASRGAGVNSPLHF
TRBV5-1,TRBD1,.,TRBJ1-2,TGCGCCAGCAGCGGGGGACAGGGGGACGCTGGCTACACCTTC,CASSGGQGDAGYTF
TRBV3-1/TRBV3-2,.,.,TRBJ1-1,TGTGCCAGCAGCCCCACTTCCGGGAACACTGAAGCTTTCTTT,CASSPTSGNTEAFF
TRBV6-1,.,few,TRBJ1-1,TGTGCCAGCAGTGAAAGGGGGGGCTCGAACACTGAAGCTTTCTTT,CASSERGGSNTEAFF
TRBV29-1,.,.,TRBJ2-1,TGCAGCGTCATGTCGAGCGAGAGCTCCTACAATGAGCAGTTCTTC,CSVMSSESSYNEQFF
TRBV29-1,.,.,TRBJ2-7,TGCAGCGTTGAACGGGTTGGGGAGGTAAAGTACTTC,CSVERVGEVKYF
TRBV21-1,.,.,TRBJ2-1,TGTGCCAGCAGCAAAAGGTTACTAGCGGGAGGACTCTACAATGAGCAGTTCTTC,CASSKRLLAGGLYNEQFF
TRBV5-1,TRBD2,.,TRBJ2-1,TGCGCCAGCAGCACCGGGACTAGCGGATACAATGAGCAGTTCTTC,CASSTGTSGYNEQFF
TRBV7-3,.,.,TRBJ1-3,TGTGCCAGCAGCCCCGGGGGCTCTGGAAACACCATATATTTT,CASSPGGSGNTIYF
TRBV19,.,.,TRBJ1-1,TGTGCCAGTAGTATAAAAGGAGAGAACACTGAAGCTTTCTTT,CASSIKGENTEAFF
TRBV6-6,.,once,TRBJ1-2,TGTGCCAGCAGTCTCTCCTCCATTACAGGGATCTGGTATGGCTACACCTTC,CASSLSSITGIWYGYTF
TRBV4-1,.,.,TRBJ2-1,TGCGCCAGCAGCCGGGCGACGAGCTCCTACAATGAGCAGTTCTTC,CASSRATSSYNEQFF
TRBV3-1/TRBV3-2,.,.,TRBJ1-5,TGTGCCAGCAGCCAAGGGGGACAAAGCTCTCGGAGCAATCAGCCCCAGCATTTT,CASSQGGQSSRSNQPQHF
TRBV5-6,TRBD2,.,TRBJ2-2,TGTGCCAGCAGCCGCAGCGGGAGGGCCGGCACCGGGGAGCTGTTTTTT,CASSRSGRAGTGELFF
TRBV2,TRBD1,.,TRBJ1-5,TGTGCCAGCAGTGAAATGACAGGGCTTCAGCCCCAGCATTTT,CASSEMTGLQPQHF
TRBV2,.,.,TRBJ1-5,TGTGCCAGCAGTGAACATGGGGGGGCCGTCAATCAGCCCCAGCATTTT,CASSEHGGAVNQPQHF
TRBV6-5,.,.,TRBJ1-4,TGTGCCAGCAGCTTTCGGGGTAATGAAAAACTGTTTTTT,CASSFRGNEKLFF
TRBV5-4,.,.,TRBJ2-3,TGTGCCAGCAGCTTGAAGTCCGGGGGTGGATTCACAGATACGCAGTATTTT,CASSLKSGGGFTDTQYF